This record concerns one TCR beta chain sequence. This clonotype has ten or more counts. Its target antigen remains unknown. No quality values exist for individual bases; no much larger clone is one base distant. This sample was taken from a study of breast tumors, draining lymph nodes, adjacent tissues (TCRdb year 2016). Background for the entire study: In breast cancer patients, the study compared the TCR beta repertoires of tumor, adjacent nontumor tissue and axillary lymph nodes. The study was designed to assess the relationships and possible T-cell exchange between tumor, surrounding tissue and draining lymph node repertoires in human breast cancer.

Sequences PRHDT (CDR1) and FYEKMQ (CDR2) are obtained from the germline V gene (reference sequence). V is cut by 3 bases and J by 3 bases, and the space between the germline ends is 9 bases. The cysteine opens and the phenylalanine closes a CDR3 of 13 amino acids. Just the 39-base CDR3 DNA is kept, in frame starting at base 1. The investigation overall reported the following: Tumors showed preferential V and J gene usage, and their T-cell repertoire diversity fell below that of lymph nodes yet above that of nontumor tissue. Tumor and nontumor tissue repertoires were found to be significantly more similar in luminal-like than in basal-like breast cancer. The conclusion that tumor T cells originate in lymph nodes was framed as consistent with a hypothesis rather than directly demonstrated. The data were judged consistent with most tumor T cells deriving from the lymph node and then expanding within tumor tissue.

Sequencing instrument: Illumina HiSeq 2000. Multiplex PCR amplification was used to build the TCR beta chain libraries. High-throughput sequencing was used to analyze the amplified TCR beta chain products. TCRdb reworked the public reads: Q25 trimming with fastp, MiXCR clone assembly, productive beta chains retained. Each CDR3 protein appears once, grouped with its most common genes and DNA. In all, the sample holds tens of thousands of distinct CDR3 sequences, and 23% of those were seen once. The leading ten clones occupy about 8% of the sample. The sequencing input was breast tumor tissue. The sequence is built from TRBV13 and TRBJ2-7; TRBD1 is possibly the D segment (5 matching bases). This TCR came from a female donor with breast cancer. Some clones in this sample may be carry-over from other donors' samples. The CDR3 here reads CASSFQGVYEQYF. The nucleotides read TGTGCCAGCAGCTTTCAGGGTGTCTACGAGCAGTACTTC.